Sequencing of this TCR beta chain was carried out in a study of T cell responses to AZD1222 COVID-19 vaccine (dated by TCRdb to the early 2020s). The study in broad terms: AZD1222 recipients given second doses at about 4 weeks or at about 12 weeks were pooled, since spike-specific TCR depth and breadth were not found to differ between the two schedules. A total of just over 230 trial participants underwent TCR sequencing, of whom 207 had received two doses of AZD1222 and about 25 had received two doses of the MenACWY control vaccine. Enrollment into the trials was organized by age into subgroups of 18-55, 56-69 and 70-plus years, and those subgroups contained approximately 160, 26 and 62 TCR-sequenced participants, respectively. On the study overall, not on this receptor specifically: After two AZD1222 doses, both the breadth and the depth of spike-specific TCRs were significantly higher than at day 0 and than in MenACWY recipients. Vaccine-associated CD4 TCRs spanned the whole spike protein, with dominant responses in regions 160-218 and 743-854. Because no samples from the day 14 peak response were available, repertoires could be characterized only after the peak T cell response. Only five to seven AZD1222 recipients were SARS-CoV-2 seropositive at baseline, limiting conclusions about previously exposed vaccinees. Epitopes outside the regions mutated in the B.1.351 and B.1.1.7 variants were reportedly recognized by nearly half of the unique spike-specific TCRs. In the small 56-69-year group, the increase in depth fell short of significance, most likely because of low power. Participants were mostly white British, with more females than males. The authors suggested clonal diversity may have been underestimated.

Relative to germline, V is missing 4 bases and J is missing 7 bases, with 10 bases of the junction outside any gene match. The germline V gene (reference sequence) supplies CDR1 LGHDT and CDR2 YNNKEL. The CDR3 measures 16 amino acids from cysteine to phenylalanine. Only the CDR3 DNA is retained, 48 bases long and in frame from the first base. The time point label on this specimen signifies: baseline before first vaccination. Vaccinee samples came from UK trials COV001 and COV002, including a single-blind randomized controlled phase 2/3 trial of AZD1222 (ChAdOx1 nCoV-19) in healthy adults. For TCRbeta chain sequencing, PBMC samples from trial participants were taken at day 0 and at day 28 after the second dose. For this clone: What antigen it recognizes has not been identified. The sample holds no much larger clone one base away, and base qualities are not on file.

The CDR3 regions of human TCRbeta chains were subjected to immunosequencing. In the source study's methods: TCRs in the repertoires were compared against a reference library of SARS-CoV-2-specific TCRs that had been generated with the MIRA antigen-specificity platform. Breadth was defined as the fraction of unique TCRs that were SARS-CoV-2-associated, and depth was defined as the fraction of total T cells that were SARS-CoV-2-associated. Using the MIRA data, each spike-specific TCR was mapped to the spike region that the TCR reacts to and placed in a CD4 or CD8 class. Log10-transformed breadth and depth values were compared by one-way ANOVA with Sidak's multiple comparisons tests. TCRdb holds this immuneACCESS table with in-frame rearrangements only. Some clones are missing; in checked studies, unresolved V genes explain under half, and the rest has no known cause. V and J calls and clone size are as listed in that table; D and trimming were resolved from the DNA. For this sample there are roughly 140,000 clones; about 88% appear just once. The top ten constitute around 5% of the sample.

Source: peripheral blood, taken on day 0 of AZD1222 vaccination. The chain is assembled from TRBV3-1 (or the pseudogene TRBV3-2) and TRBJ1-2, and 12 junctional nucleotides match TRBD1. The sequence derives from an adult in good health. The CDR3 sequence is CASSPGQGAIRIGYTF. DNA sequence: TGTGCCAGCAGCCCGGGACAGGGGGCTATTAGGATTGGCTACACCTTC.